This T cell receptor beta chain was recovered during a study of T cells in Graves' hyperthyroidism and ophthalmopathy. As for the study in general: Peripheral blood was drawn at first diagnosis, prior to all treatment. General study findings and limits: Stable hyperthyroidism and ophthalmopathy were separated using 13 V-J signatures. Within blood appeared most thyroid clonotypes that had expanded above 0.001.

Uncontrolled infection, other autoimmune disease, pregnancy or lactation disqualified patients from enrolment. Amplified TCR beta CDR3 regions came from RNA transcripts. Researchers ran a first-round RT-PCR on the TCR CDR3 using the HTBI primer set. TCRdb ran MiXCR on the multiplex PCR reads and lists one entry per CDR3 protein. The table has about 260,000 distinct CDR3 sequences, 22% seen once; the top ten hold roughly 60%. This CDR3 region has 11 residues. The V gene's germline CDR1 is SGHTA and CDR2 FQGNSA. The germline V and J ends were trimmed by 4 bases and 5 bases, with 6 bases remaining between them. Points on this clonotype: Its antigen is as yet unknown.

Sequencing used blood. This chain connects TRBV7-2 to TRBJ2-7; D call uncertain. The receptor was derived from a man aged 25 to 45 with Graves' ophthalmopathy. CDR3 nucleotide sequence: TGTGCCAGCAGCTCCGACCACGAGCAGTACTTC. Translating gives CASSSDHEQYF.